Shown below are 30 T cell receptor beta chains from a single sample sequenced in a study of OX40 agonist ivuxolimab in advanced cancers. Only in-frame clones appear in the TCRdb table, and some are missing; sequencing was by immunoSEQ multiplex PCR. The table lists more than 65,000 clones, approximately 80% of them singletons. The sequencing used CD4+ or CD8+ T cells sorted from blood, collected in a trial of the OX40 agonist ivuxolimab. The receptor set was obtained from an adult with an advanced solid tumor such as melanoma, head and neck, liver or kidney cancer.

This rearrangement joins TRBV7-3 to TRBJ2-3; D is undetermined. V gave up 6 bases and J gave up 1 base, with 8 bases separating them. This CDR3 has 13 residues. Looked up from germline, CDR1 is SGHTA and CDR2 is FQGTGA. CDR3: CASSPEGTDTQYF. In nucleotides, the CDR3 is TGTGCCAGCAGTCCAGAGGGCACAGATACGCAGTATTTT.

This sequence joins TRBV7-8 and TRBJ2-3; 11 bases agree with TRBD2. This CDR3 is built from 15 residues. Germline V gene data show CDR1 as SGHVS and CDR2 as FQNEAQ. The V segment lost 6 bases and the J segment 5 bases; nucleotides outside the gene matches: 7. The CDR3 region is CASRGGTSGVDTQYF. The CDR3, as DNA: TGTGCCAGCAGAGGGGGGACTAGCGGAGTAGATACGCAGTATTTT. The whole variable domain, remainder taken from reference TRBV7-8 and TRBJ2-3, is GAGVSQSPRYKVAKRGQDVALRCDPISGHVSLFWYQQALGQGPEFLTYFQNEAQLDKSGLPSDRFFAERPEGSVSTLKIQRTQQEDSAVYLCASRGGTSGVDTQYFGPGTRLTVL.

The chain uses TRBV10-3 and TRBJ1-1; the match to TRBD1 covers 7 bases. CDR1 is ENHRY, CDR2 SYGVKD, per germline. This CDR3 is built from 15 residues. With 6 bases clipped from V and 0 bases from J, the junction kept 7 bases outside the gene matches. This CDR3 is CAIRTGTGMNTEAFF. The CDR3 DNA follows: TGTGCCATCAGGACAGGGACCGGCATGAACACTGAAGCTTTCTTT.

The chain employs TRBV7-2 and TRBJ2-1; 9 nucleotides match TRBD2. J lost 9 bases, V lost 5 bases, and 14 bases had no gene match. The length of the CDR3 is 16 residues. CDR1 and CDR2 from the germline V gene are SGHTA and FQGNSA. CDR3 sequence (DNA): TGTGCCAGCAGCCCCCCGGGGCTAGCGGGAAATGGTGAGCAGTTCTTC. It translates to CASSPPGLAGNGEQFF.

V is TRBV6-5 and J is TRBJ1-2; TRBD1 is a possible D gene (5 bases). The germline V gene has CDR1 MNHEY and CDR2 SVGAGI. There are 14 residues in the CDR3. V lost 0 bases and J 4 bases, leaving 9 bases between the germline ends. The CDR3 spells CASSYSAGVYGYTF. The CDR3 nucleotides read TGTGCCAGCAGTTACTCGGCGGGGGTCTATGGCTACACCTTC.

The chain combines TRBV7-9 with TRBJ2-3, with 9 bases fitting TRBD1. The CDR3 length is 17 residues. Germline CDR1 and CDR2: SEHNR and FQNEAQ (reference sequence). J gave up 3 bases and V 2 bases, and 9 bases lay outside the gene matches. CDR3 sequence: CASSLPWDREGTDTQYF. For the CDR3, the DNA is TGTGCCAGCAGCTTACCGTGGGACAGGGAAGGGACAGATACGCAGTATTTT.

This rearrangement joins TRBV5-1 to TRBJ2-3; 8 nucleotides align to TRBD1. The junction had 9 bases not matched to a gene; V was cut back by 3 bases and J by 6 bases. The germline gives CDR1 SGHRS, CDR2 YFSETQ. This CDR3 has 15 amino acids. The CDR3 DNA is TGCGCCAGCAGCTCTGGACAGGGCAGATCCGATACGCAGTATTTT. Protein product: CASSSGQGRSDTQYF.

This clone came up once. The chain couples TRBV5-1 to TRBJ2-3, with TRBD2 matching 7 bases. CDR3 size: 16 residues. V gave up 4 bases and J gave up 0 bases; unmatched junction bases: 8. From germline, CDR1 is SGHRS and CDR2 YFSETQ. In DNA, the CDR3 is TGCGCCAGCAGCCGAGGGTATAGCGGGAGCACAGATACGCAGTATTTT. As protein: CASSRGYSGSTDTQYF.

This clone ranks as medium-sized (0.01 to 0.1%). The rearrangement joins TRBV13 to TRBJ2-7, with 7 bases matching TRBD2. CDR1 and CDR2 (germline): PRHDT, FYEKMQ (reference sequence). The CDR3 totals 14 residues. V gave up 5 bases and J gave up 3 bases; unmatched junction bases: 7. CDR3 sequence: CASSLSGFIYEQYF. DNA of the CDR3: TGTGCCAGCAGCCTTAGCGGGTTTATCTACGAGCAGTACTTC. Full variable domain (outside the CDR3, taken from reference TRBV13 and TRBJ2-7): AAGVIQSPRHLIKEKRETATLKCYPIPRHDTVYWYQQGPGQDPQFLISFYEKMQSDKGSIPDRFSAQQFSDYHSELNMSSLELGDSALYFCASSLSGFIYEQYFGPGTRLTVT.

The chain recombines TRBV19 with TRBJ2-5; 8 bases are shared with TRBD1. CDR1 is LNHDA and CDR2 is SQIVND in the germline V gene (reference sequence). The CDR3 runs 20 residues. Losses at the gene ends were 1 base for V and 4 bases for J; bases not matched to a gene: 20. The CDR3 protein is CASSIGLGPGGFLGGETQYF. The CDR3 DNA reads as TGTGCCAGTAGTATAGGACTTGGGCCAGGGGGCTTTCTCGGTGGAGAGACCCAGTACTTC.

In the case of this clone: A much bigger clone sits one base away, suggesting this may be a read error. The conserved closing phenylalanine or tryptophan is absent in this CDR3, likely reflecting a read error. The chain recombines TRBV27 with TRBJ1-2, with D hard to call. Germline V gene data show CDR1 as MNHEY and CDR2 as SMNVEV (reference sequence). The CDR3 spans 14 residues. The V and J ends lost 6 bases and 0 bases respectively, with 11 bases between them. As DNA, the CDR3 is TGTGCCAGCAGGGGCGGGATTCCTAACTATGGCTACACCCTC. Its protein product is CASRGGIPNYGYTL.

The chain employs TRBV6-5 and TRBJ2-1, with D unclear. Germline CDR1 is MNHEY and CDR2 is SVGAGI. With 2 bases removed from V and 0 bases from J, the gap between germline ends came to 11 bases. The CDR3 loop spans 16 amino acids. The CDR3 region has the DNA TGTGCCAGCAGTTACCAAATTCTTAGCTCCTACAATGAGCAGTTCTTC. It yields the protein CASSYQILSSYNEQFF.

The chain carries TRBV5-1 and TRBJ2-2; the D call may be TRBD1 or TRBD2 (5 bases each). The CDR3 is 14 amino acids. The ends were cut back, 2 bases at V and 3 bases at J, with 8 bases in the middle. Germline V gene sequence: CDR1 SGHRS, CDR2 YFSETQ. The CDR3 DNA reads as TGCGCCAGCAGCTTCCAGGGAGACACCGGGGAGCTGTTTTTT. The encoded protein is CASSFQGDTGELFF.

Written as DNA, the CDR3 is TGTGCCAGCAGACGGGGGGGAGCGGGAACCCACAATGAGCAGTTCTTC. Translated, it gives CASRRGGAGTHNEQFF. The V call is TRBV11-2, the J call TRBJ2-1, with 8 bases fitting TRBD2. V shed 6 bases, J shed 5 bases, and the junction held 12 bases outside the gene matches. This CDR3 is 16 amino acids long. CDR1 and CDR2 (germline): SGHAT, FQNNGV.

This clone was seen more than once but under ten times. The junction and the germline gene differ at one end; a read error may be behind it. This chain links TRBV2 with TRBJ1-2; TRBD1 might be the D (5 bases). Germline CDR1 and CDR2: SNHLY and FYNNEI. CDR3 length: 10 residues. The CDR3 DNA is TGTGCCAGCAGTGTTTCTTGGACAAGATTC. Translation gives CASSVSWTRF.

V and J are TRBV12-5 and TRBJ2-7; weak D call: TRBD1 (6 bases). The CDR3 is made up of 12 amino acids. Looked up from germline, CDR1 is LGHNT and CDR2 is FRNRAP. The CDR3 DNA reads TGTGCAGGACAGCCCACCCGCTACGAGCAGTACTTC. This codes for CAGQPTRYEQYF.

This chain links TRBV28 with TRBJ2-1; tentatively, D is TRBD2 (6 bases). Germline CDR1 and CDR2: MDHEN and SYDVKM. Trimming took 6 bases from V and 7 from J, leaving 19 bases between them. This CDR3 region has 15 residues. The CDR3 reads CASRLTLAVENEQFF. CDR3 nucleotide sequence: TGTGCCAGCAGGCTAACACTAGCAGTGGAGAATGAGCAGTTCTTC.

This clone was detected a few times. The chain uses TRBV28 and TRBJ1-4; D is uncertain. Germline CDR1 and CDR2: MDHEN and SYDVKM. V lost 3 bases, J lost 0 bases, and 5 bases lay in between. This CDR3 region has 14 residues. The CDR3 region has the DNA TGTGCCAGCAGTTTTTTTGCAACTAATGAAAAACTGTTTTTT. Protein: CASSFFATNEKLFF.

The CDR3 loop is CASRLSGANTEAFF. Here the CDR3 DNA reads TGCGCCAGCAGATTAAGCGGGGCGAACACTGAAGCTTTCTTT. The chain combines TRBV10-2 with TRBJ1-1; D perhaps matches TRBD1 (5 bases). The CDR3 spans 14 residues. V lost 6 bases to trimming and J lost 1 base, with 12 bases between them. From germline, CDR1 is WSHSY and CDR2 SAAADI.

The gene calls are TRBV2 and TRBJ2-6, with D perhaps being TRBD1 or TRBD2 (5 bases each). The CDR3 is 17 residues long. V dropped 6 bases and J dropped 0 bases, with 15 bases sitting between them. CDR1 and CDR2 from the germline V gene are SNHLY and FYNNEI. This CDR3 reads CASSAPGPPSGANVLTF. CDR3 nucleotide sequence: TGTGCCAGCAGCGCACCGGGACCGCCCTCTGGGGCCAACGTCCTGACTTTC.

The chain combines TRBV21-1 with TRBJ2-5. TRBV21-1 is assigned pseudogene status. This CDR3 is built from 12 residues. The CDR3 spells CAGLQFTETQYF. CDR3 sequence (DNA): TGTGCCGGATTGCAATTTACCGAGACCCAGTACTTC.

The rearrangement uses TRBV5-8 and TRBJ2-1; D may be TRBD1 or TRBD2 (5 bases each). The CDR3 sequence is 16 residues long. Per germline, CDR1 SGHTS and CDR2 YDEGEE. V gave up 0 bases and J gave up 1 base, with 11 bases separating them. CDR3 in amino acids: CASSLEWDVSYNEQFF. The DNA of the CDR3 is TGTGCCAGCAGCTTGGAGTGGGACGTATCCTACAATGAGCAGTTCTTC.

The V call is TRBV5-8, the J call TRBJ1-5; D is ambiguous. Looked up from germline, CDR1 is SGHTS and CDR2 is YDEGEE. The length of the CDR3 is 14 residues. The V and J ends lost 0 bases and 3 bases respectively, with 7 bases between them. The CDR3 loop is CASSLDPHNQPQHF. The CDR3 nucleotides read TGTGCCAGCAGCTTGGACCCACACAATCAGCCCCAGCATTTT. Filled out from reference TRBV5-8 and TRBJ1-5, the complete variable domain reads EAGVTQSPTHLIKTRGQQATLRCSPISGHTSVYWYQQALGLGLQFLLWYDEGEERNRGNFPPRFSGRQFPNYSSELNVNALELEDSALYLCASSLDPHNQPQHFGDGTRLSIL.

J is TRBJ2-7 and V is TRBV13; 9 bases are a match to TRBD2. Trimming at V came to 1 base and at J to 6 bases, leaving 7 bases not matched to a gene. CDR3 size: 15 residues. The germline V gene has CDR1 PRHDT and CDR2 FYEKMQ (reference sequence). The CDR3 reads CASSLAREGRREQYF. CDR3 nucleotides: TGTGCCAGCAGCTTAGCGCGGGAGGGCCGTCGCGAGCAGTACTTC.

This chain links TRBV2 with TRBJ2-2, with D tentatively TRBD2 (6 bases). This CDR3 has 14 residues. The V end lost 7 bases, the J end lost 4 bases, and 13 bases lay between the germline ends. Germline assignment: CDR1 SNHLY and CDR2 FYNNEI. The CDR3 reads CASTGLAPTGELFF. The CDR3 DNA reads TGTGCCAGCACGGGTCTAGCGCCCACCGGGGAGCTGTTTTTT.

The V call is TRBV5-8, the J call TRBJ1-4; the D gene is possibly TRBD1 (6 bases). The germline gives CDR1 SGHTS, CDR2 YDEGEE. Trimming cost V 3 bases and J 4 bases, with 22 bases left between them. The CDR3 contains 18 residues. CDR3: CASSSGTLMGASNEKLFF. CDR3 coding DNA: TGTGCCAGCAGCTCCGGGACATTAATGGGGGCTAGTAATGAAAAACTGTTTTTT.

The rearrangement links TRBV5-1 to TRBJ2-1, with D perhaps TRBD1 or TRBD2 (5 bases each). Germline CDR1 and CDR2: SGHRS and YFSETQ. V lost 3 bases to trimming and J lost 2 bases, with 27 bases between them. The CDR3 has 20 residues. The CDR3: CASSSEGGLSVRGTYNEQFF. CDR3 nucleotides: TGCGCCAGCAGCTCCGAGGGTGGACTCAGTGTGAGGGGTACCTACAATGAGCAGTTCTTC.

The chain is built from TRBV6-6 and TRBJ1-1; D unclear. Per the germline V gene, CDR1 is MNHNY and CDR2 is SVGAGI (reference sequence). The CDR3 consists of 13 residues. Trimming took 5 bases from V and 3 from J, leaving 10 bases between them. The CDR3 DNA sequence: TGTGCCAGCAGTCGGCTTGTTTACACTGAAGCTTTCTTT. Protein product: CASSRLVYTEAFF.

This rearrangement joins TRBV10-3 to TRBJ2-3, with 10 bases identical to TRBD2. The ends lost 6 bases at V and 3 bases at J; junction bases unmatched: 9. The CDR3 spans 16 residues. The germline CDR1 and CDR2 sequences are ENHRY and SYGVKD. The CDR3 protein is CAIRASGRAITDTQYF. CDR3 nucleotide sequence: TGTGCCATCAGAGCCAGCGGGAGGGCGATAACAGATACGCAGTATTTT.

The chain employs TRBV5-1 and TRBJ2-7; 13 nucleotides agree with TRBD2. V was pared by 0 bases and J by 4 bases, with 10 bases of the junction left unmatched. This CDR3 contains 18 residues. Germline V gene lookup returns CDR1 SGHRS and CDR2 YFSETQ. CDR3 loop: CASSLGLAGGLVPYEQYV. CDR3 coding DNA: TGCGCCAGCAGCTTGGGACTAGCGGGGGGCCTGGTCCCTTACGAGCAGTACGTC.